Included here is one TCR beta chain sequence, with context. No antigen is known for it. This sample was included in a study of T-cell memory formation after mild COVID-19. Study overall: Largely, TCR clusters stayed within a single donor. Study conclusions and caveats: Day 15 to 85 contracting clones showed balanced CD4/CD8; later expanders leaned CD4+.

From 5'RACE with constant-segment primers came TCR alpha and TCR beta cDNA libraries that carried sample barcodes and UMIs. TCRdb used MiXCR to reprocess the 5' RACE reads, holding one entry per CDR3 protein. The sample lists a few hundred thousand distinct CDR3 sequences, about a sixth occurring once. The germline CDR1 and CDR2 sequences are MDHEN and SYDVKM. The CDR3 extends over 13 amino acids. The V segment lost 4 bases and the J segment 15 bases; nucleotides outside the gene matches: 11. This clonotype originated in a young man who had mild COVID-19 (a few samples of this study predate the infection). Cell type and time point are not known. The sample was PBMCs or a T cell subset sorted from them (not recorded which). The rearrangement links TRBV28 to TRBJ2-1; 8 bases align to TRBD2. Written as DNA, the CDR3 is TGTGCCAGCAGTTACCCGGGGGGGCGTCAACGGTTCTTC. It codes for CASSYPGGRQRFF.